This record looks at one T cell receptor beta chain sequence and its context. The antigen remains undetermined. This entry belongs to a study of beta chain features in type 1 diabetes. Sequencing targeted expressed TCRB transcripts, as all isolated RNA had been reverse transcribed. Naive, central memory and regulatory T cell samples averaged around 4 million immunoSEQ reads each. Only in-frame clones appear in the TCRdb table, and some are missing; sequencing was by immunoSEQ multiplex PCR. Here the sample spans around 300,000 clones, more than 9.5% being singletons. Whole-study findings and limits: Type 1 diabetes patients had fewer VDJ junction insertions and more deletions. In the patient group, naive, central memory and Treg TCRB repertoires seemed more alike than in the healthy donor group. The analysis here could not establish whether HLA type shapes TCRB rearrangement.

The V segment lost 5 bases and the J segment 8 bases; nucleotides outside the gene matches: 10. The CDR3 covers 14 residues. The V gene's germline CDR1 is SGHDT and CDR2 YYEEEE. The sequencing input was naive CD4+ T cells from blood. This chain uses TRBV5-6 with TRBJ1-2, with TRBD1 identical over 9 bases. The TCR comes from a woman in her 30s in good health. CDR3 coding DNA: TGTGCCAGCAGGAGACGGGGACAGGGAATGGGCTACACCTTC. The encoded protein is CASRRRGQGMGYTF.